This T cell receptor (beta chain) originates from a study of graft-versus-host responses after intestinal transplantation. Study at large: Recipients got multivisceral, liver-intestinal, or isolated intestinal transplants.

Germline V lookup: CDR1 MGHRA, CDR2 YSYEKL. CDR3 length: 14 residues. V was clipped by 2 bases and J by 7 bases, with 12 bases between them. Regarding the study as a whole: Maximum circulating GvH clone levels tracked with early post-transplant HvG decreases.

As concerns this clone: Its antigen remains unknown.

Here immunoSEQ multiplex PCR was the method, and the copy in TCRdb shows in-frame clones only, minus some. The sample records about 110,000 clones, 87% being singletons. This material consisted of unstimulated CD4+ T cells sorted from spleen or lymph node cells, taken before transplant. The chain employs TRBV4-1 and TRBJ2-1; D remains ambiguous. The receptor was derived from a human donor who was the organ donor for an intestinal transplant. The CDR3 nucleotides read TGCGCCAGCAGCCAACCGCGGCTCTCTAATGAGCAGTTCTTC. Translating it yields CASSQPRLSNEQFF.